This T cell receptor (beta chain) was found in a study of monozygotic twins with cystic fibrosis. V shed 4 bases and J shed 2 bases, with 12 bases lying between them. Germline V lookup: CDR1 SQVTM, CDR2 ANQGSEA. CDR3 length: 14 amino acids. Here immunoSEQ multiplex PCR was the method, and the copy in TCRdb shows in-frame clones only, minus some. The sample lists tens of thousands of clones; approximately 80% were seen once. In the case of this clone: Its cognate antigen is unknown.

Findings and limits, study-wide: Monozygotic CF twins shared more identical nucleotide clonotypes than unrelated patients. The repertoire was suggested to be naive-dominated, clonality median around 0.0089. J usage was most co-twin-similar in 8 of 16 pairs, V in 13. In this small cohort, shared CDR3 numbers showed no association with age, concordance or disease severity.

The origin of this receptor is a girl aged 2 to 9 with cystic fibrosis. This chain uses TRBV29-1 with TRBJ2-1, with D perhaps matching TRBD1 (5 bases). Sequenced material: blood. The CDR3 nucleotides are TGCAGCGTTGGGGGCAGGGTCCCCTACAATGAGCAGTTCTTC. Amino acid sequence: CSVGGRVPYNEQFF.